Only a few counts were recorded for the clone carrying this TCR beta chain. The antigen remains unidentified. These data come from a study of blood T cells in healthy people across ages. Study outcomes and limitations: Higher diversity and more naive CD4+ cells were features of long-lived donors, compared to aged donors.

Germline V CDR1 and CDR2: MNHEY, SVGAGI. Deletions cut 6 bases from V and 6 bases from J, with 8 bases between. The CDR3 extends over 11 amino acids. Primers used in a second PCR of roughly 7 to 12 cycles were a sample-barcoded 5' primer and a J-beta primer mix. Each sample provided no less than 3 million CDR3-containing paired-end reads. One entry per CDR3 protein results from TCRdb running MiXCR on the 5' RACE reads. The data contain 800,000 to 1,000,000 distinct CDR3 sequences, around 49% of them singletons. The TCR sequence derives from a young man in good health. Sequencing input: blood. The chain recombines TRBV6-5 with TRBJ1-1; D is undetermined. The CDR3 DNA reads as TGTGCCAGCAGCTCCCCCGCTGAAGCTTTCTTT. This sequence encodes CASSSPAEAFF.